Listed below are T cell receptor beta chains from one sample, sequenced in a study of radiation and T cells in renal cell carcinoma. Sequencing was performed with immunoSEQ multiplex PCR; in TCRdb, only in-frame clones are kept and a portion is missing. Of some 150,000 clones detected, about 87% appear once; the ten largest clones hold approximately 12%. This sample comprised blood, obtained from a patient whose treatment included radiotherapy and nephrectomy. These TCRs come from a woman in her forties or fifties with renal cell carcinoma. Each CDR3 is given with its conserved first and last residue.

V: TRBV19; J: TRBJ2-3; length: 15; CDR3: CASSIVTTTTDTQYF
V: TRBV7-9; J: TRBJ1-2; length: 14; CDR3: CASSLEAGPYGYTF
V: TRBV7-2; J: TRBJ1-3; length: 12; CDR3: CASSLLGNTIYF
V: TRBV18; J: TRBJ1-5; length: 15; CDR3: CASSKGFGRNQPQHF
V: TRBV6-5; J: TRBJ1-1; length: 13; CDR3: CASRGAGYTEAFF
V: TRBV4-3; J: TRBJ2-6; length: 13; CDR3: CASSQDRGGLPGF
V: TRBV2; J: TRBJ2-7; length: 14; CDR3: CASRPVTSSYEQYF
V: TRBV2; J: TRBJ2-1; length: 19; CDR3: CASKTRLAGDPSSYNEQFF
V: TRBV6-5; J: TRBJ2-7; length: 15; CDR3: CASSYTQLGVGEQYF
V: TRBV19; J: TRBJ1-4; length: 14; CDR3: CASSIGQGGEKLFF
V: TRBV19; J: TRBJ1-1; length: 14; CDR3: CASSTEAGGTEAFF
V: TRBV7-9; J: TRBJ1-2; length: 17; CDR3: CASSLEPDRATRDGYTF
V: TRBV7-9; J: TRBJ2-7; length: 12; CDR3: CASSSDSTFPYF
V: TRBV18; J: TRBJ1-6; length: 15; CDR3: CASSPSKGLGSPLHF
V: TRBV14; J: TRBJ2-5; length: 12; CDR3: CASSQDMETQYF
V: TRBV6-6; J: TRBJ2-5; length: 15; CDR3: CASRPGGAGAETQYF
V: TRBV6-5; J: TRBJ2-7; length: 13; CDR3: CASSLVRGYEQYF
V: TRBV14; J: TRBJ1-3; length: 14; CDR3: CASSQVVAGNTIYF
V: TRBV7-6; J: NA; length: 14; CDR3: CASSLEDGSYEQYF
V: TRBV6-1; J: TRBJ1-5; length: 14; CDR3: CASSEGQFNQPQHF
V: TRBV7-2; J: TRBJ1-1; length: 16; CDR3: CASSLGGQGLNTEAFF
V: TRBV19; J: TRBJ2-1; length: 16; CDR3: CASSIVALAGHNEQFF
V: TRBV4-2; J: TRBJ1-2; length: 11; CDR3: CASSPGGGYTF
V: TRBV11-3; J: TRBJ2-3; length: 15; CDR3: CASSLESTSTDTQYF
V: TRBV19; J: TRBJ1-2; length: 13; CDR3: CASSTRGRDGYTF
V: TRBV28; J: TRBJ2-5; length: 13; CDR3: CASSLVAGGTQYF
V: TRBV6-5; J: TRBJ1-6; length: 14; CDR3: CASSYAGGKSPLHF
V: TRBV6-5; J: TRBJ1-5; length: 14; CDR3: CASRPQGFLQPQHF
V: TRBV6-6; J: TRBJ2-3; length: 13; CDR3: CASRYRETDTQYF
V: TRBV9; J: TRBJ2-5; length: 16; CDR3: CASSVGNTGGGETQYF
V: TRBV6-6; J: TRBJ1-3; length: 14; CDR3: CASSGAYSGNTIYF
V: TRBV4-1; J: TRBJ2-5; length: 13; CDR3: CASSQEAVETQYF
V: TRBV5-1; J: TRBJ1-1; length: 15; CDR3: CASSLARSGDTEAFF
V: TRBV7-2; J: TRBJ1-2; length: 14; CDR3: CASSLNTNGYGYTF
V: TRBV25-1; J: TRBJ1-6; length: 14; CDR3: CASLKAGHNSPLHF
V: TRBV6-6; J: TRBJ2-2; length: 16; CDR3: CASSSSQGLVAGELFF
V: TRBV10-3; J: TRBJ1-2; length: 12; CDR3: CAISPGQGGYTF
V: TRBV6-5; J: TRBJ2-1; length: 12; CDR3: CASSRGDRAQFF
V: TRBV7-9; J: TRBJ2-7; length: 13; CDR3: CASTFLTGAEQYF
V: TRBV19; J: TRBJ1-5; length: 17; CDR3: CASSTPTGDDSNQPQHF
V: TRBV9; J: TRBJ2-5; length: 13; CDR3: CASGSGPQETQYF
V: TRBV5-8; J: TRBJ1-4; length: 15; CDR3: CASSLGGGLFEKLFF
V: TRBV10-3; J: TRBJ1-2; length: 12; CDR3: CAISESIIGYTF
V: TRBV7-2; J: TRBJ2-5; length: 14; CDR3: CASSLVGGSETQYF
V: TRBV2; J: TRBJ2-5; length: 14; CDR3: CASSAVGGGATQYF
V: TRBV19; J: TRBJ2-1; length: 15; CDR3: CATRGGSGFYNEQFF
V: TRBV19; J: TRBJ1-2; length: 15; CDR3: CASSIQNREGYGYTF
V: TRBV9; J: TRBJ1-1; length: 13; CDR3: CASSPSFNPIAFF
V: TRBV5-1; J: TRBJ2-3; length: 14; CDR3: CASSLFQQGDTQYF
V: TRBV6-6; J: TRBJ1-1; length: 12; CDR3: CASSLGLNEAFF
V: TRBV5-6; J: TRBJ2-1; length: 15; CDR3: CASSYRGHSYNEQFF
V: TRBV5-6; J: TRBJ1-5; length: 17; CDR3: CASSENGATGGNQPQHF
V: TRBV25-1; J: TRBJ2-5; length: 14; CDR3: CASSVRQGRGTQYF
V: TRBV5-4; J: TRBJ2-2; length: 15; CDR3: CASSPSVLSTGELFF
V: TRBV7-9; J: TRBJ1-3; length: 15; CDR3: CASSPVDFRENTIYF